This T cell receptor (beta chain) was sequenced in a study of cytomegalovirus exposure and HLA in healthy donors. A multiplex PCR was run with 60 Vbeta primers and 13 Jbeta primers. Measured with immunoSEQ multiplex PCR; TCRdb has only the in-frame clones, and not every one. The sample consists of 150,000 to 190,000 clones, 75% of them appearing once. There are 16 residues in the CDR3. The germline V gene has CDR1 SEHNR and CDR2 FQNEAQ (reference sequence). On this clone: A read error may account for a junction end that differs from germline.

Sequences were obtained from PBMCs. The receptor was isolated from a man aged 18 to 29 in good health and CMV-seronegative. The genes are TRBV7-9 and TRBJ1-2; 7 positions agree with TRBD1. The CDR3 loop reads CSSSPSGQVGNYGYTF. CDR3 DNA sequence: TGTTCCAGCAGCCCGAGTGGACAGGTCGGAAACTATGGCTACACCTTC.